Listed below are T cell receptor beta chains from one sample, sequenced in a study of cytomegalovirus exposure and HLA in healthy donors. Here immunoSEQ multiplex PCR was the method, and the copy in TCRdb shows in-frame clones only, minus some. Of around 110,000 clones in the sample, approximately 70% are singletons; the top ten hold just over 8.5%. Input material: PBMCs. The receptor source for this set is a man between 25 and 39 years old in good health and CMV-seropositive. CDR3s include the opening cysteine and the closing phenylalanine or tryptophan. D genes are given only for firm matches. The size field is filled for only some rows; it gives once, few, many or a size class.

D	length	V	J	size	CDR3	DNA
NA	14	TRBV5-4	TRBJ2-2	NA	CASRQGRGTGELFF	TGTGCCAGCAGGCAGGGGCGAGGGACCGGGGAGCTGTTTTTT
NA	16	TRBV5-6	TRBJ1-6	NA	CASSPHRGKTDSPLHF	TGTGCCAGCAGCCCGCATAGGGGGAAGACTGACTCACCCCTCCACTTT
TRBD2	18	TRBV12-5	TRBJ2-3	NA	CASGFAVSGGPNTDTQYF	TGTGCTAGTGGTTTTGCGGTTAGCGGGGGCCCGAACACAGATACGCAGTATTTT
TRBD2	20	TRBV5-1	TRBJ2-5	NA	CASSLAWGLGTSGEQETQYF	TGCGCCAGCAGCTTGGCCTGGGGACTTGGGACTAGCGGGGAGCAAGAGACCCAGTACTTC
NA	18	TRBV7-6	TRBJ2-3	few	CASSSPRIRGSDSDTQYF	TGTGCCAGCAGCTCGCCTAGGATCAGGGGAAGTGATTCGGATACGCAGTATTTT
TRBD1	15	TRBV11-1	TRBJ1-5	NA	CASSAGTGRGQPQHF	TGTGCCAGCAGCGCCGGGACAGGCAGAGGACAGCCCCAGCATTTT
NA	12	TRBV29-1	TRBJ2-1	NA	CSVRVYYNEQFF	TGCAGCGTCAGGGTCTACTACAATGAGCAGTTCTTC
NA	13	TRBV7-2	TRBJ2-5	NA	CASSSLAPETQYF	TGTGCCAGCAGCTCGCTAGCGCCCGAGACCCAGTACTTC
TRBD1	17	TRBV5-7	TRBJ2-7	few	CASSFWTGAVSSYEQYF	TGTGCCAGCAGCTTTTGGACAGGGGCCGTGAGCTCCTACGAGCAGTACTTC
NA	13	TRBV30	TRBJ1-2	NA	CAWSVTGSRGYTF	TGTGCCTGGAGTGTAACAGGGTCAAGGGGCTACACCTTC
TRBD1	13	TRBV2	TRBJ2-7	NA	CASGWDRGYEQYF	TGTGCCAGCGGTTGGGACAGGGGCTACGAGCAGTACTTC
NA	16	TRBV7-2	TRBJ1-2	NA	CASSVTLTGGGYGYTF	TGTGCCAGCAGCGTCACTCTGACAGGTGGGGGCTATGGCTACACCTTC
TRBD2	16	TRBV5-1	TRBJ2-5	NA	CASSFLSSGYQETQYF	TGCGCCAGCAGCTTTCTTTCTAGCGGATACCAAGAGACCCAGTACTTC
TRBD2	18	TRBV9	TRBJ2-5	NA	CASSVGRLRSGGQETQYF	TGTGCCAGCAGCGTAGGAAGGCTAAGGAGCGGGGGCCAAGAGACCCAGTACTTC
TRBD1	14	TRBV27	TRBJ1-4	few	CASSSTGYWGKLFF	TGTGCCAGCAGCTCGACAGGGTACTGGGGAAAACTGTTTTTT
NA	14	TRBV11-2	TRBJ1-2	few	CASSSIPSGYGYTF	TGTGCCAGCAGCTCAATCCCGTCGGGATATGGCTACACCTTC
NA	12	TRBV6-1	TRBJ1-2	NA	CASTHRGLGYTF	TGTGCCAGCACCCATAGGGGACTCGGCTACACCTTC
TRBD1	14	TRBV15	TRBJ1-1	few	CATSSRTGGVEAFF	TGTGCCACCAGCAGCCGGACAGGGGGCGTAGAAGCTTTCTTT
TRBD1	16	TRBV6-6	TRBJ1-2	NA	CASNRDRGNYGDGYTF	TGTGCCAGCAACCGGGACAGGGGGAATTACGGCGATGGCTACACCTTC
NA	13	TRBV5-6	TRBJ2-1	once	CASSLGMSGEQFF	TGTGCCAGCAGCTTGGGGATGAGCGGTGAGCAGTTCTTC
NA	13	TRBV4-1	TRBJ2-5	few	CASSPLFQETQYF	TGCGCCAGCAGCCCGCTATTCCAAGAGACCCAGTACTTC
TRBD1	17	TRBV18	TRBJ1-5	NA	CASSPIQGFNSNQPQHF	TGTGCCAGCTCACCAATACAGGGGTTCAATAGCAATCAGCCCCAGCATTTT
TRBD2	15	TRBV6-6	TRBJ2-3	NA	CASRSGGVYTDTQYF	TGTGCCAGCAGGAGCGGGGGTGTTTACACAGATACGCAGTATTTT
NA	12	TRBV5-1	TRBJ1-6	NA	CASSLAGTPLHF	TGCGCCAGCAGCTTGGCCGGGACACCCCTCCACTTT
TRBD1	16	TRBV6-5	TRBJ2-3	few	CASSYGRDRDEGTQYF	TGTGCCAGCAGTTACGGCCGGGACAGGGACGAGGGTACGCAGTATTTT
TRBD1	22	TRBV28	TRBJ2-6	NA	CASTSSPGTGGSSLSGANVLTF	TGTGCCAGCACATCCTCCCCCGGGACAGGGGGCTCGTCCCTCTCTGGGGCCAACGTCCTGACTTTC
TRBD2	16	TRBV5-8	TRBJ2-1	NA	CASSAGGVPSYNEQFF	TGTGCCAGCAGCGCCGGGGGGGTTCCCTCCTACAATGAGCAGTTCTTC
NA	17	TRBV4-2	TRBJ1-6	NA	CASSQEEGQSYNSPLHF	TGTGCCAGCAGCCAAGAAGAAGGACAGTCCTATAATTCACCCCTCCACTTT
NA	14	TRBV7-9	TRBJ1-1	NA	CASSLESGNTEAFF	TGTGCCAGCAGCTTAGAGTCGGGGAACACTGAAGCTTTCTTT
TRBD1	14	TRBV5-4	TRBJ1-2	NA	CASSLDHRGYGYTF	TGTGCCAGCAGCTTGGATCACAGGGGCTATGGCTACACCTTC
NA	15	TRBV5-1	TRBJ1-1	few	CASSLQPSGNTEAFF	TGCGCCAGCAGCCTCCAGCCCTCGGGGAACACTGAAGCTTTCTTT
TRBD2	15	TRBV19	TRBJ2-1	NA	CAISRGAVPLDEQFF	TGTGCCATTTCGCGGGGGGCCGTTCCTTTGGATGAGCAGTTCTTC
TRBD1	15	TRBV7-2	TRBJ2-1	few	CASSLARTGVGEQFF	TGTGCCAGCAGCTTAGCCCGGACAGGGGTCGGCGAGCAGTTCTTC
NA	13	TRBV9	TRBJ1-5	NA	CASSVGSFQPQHF	TGTGCCAGCAGCGTAGGGAGCTTTCAGCCCCAGCATTTT
NA	15	TRBV5-6	TRBJ2-7	once	CASSSKKTDSYEQYF	TGTGCCAGCAGCTCAAAAAAAACAGATTCCTACGAGCAGTACTTC
NA	13	TRBV2	TRBJ1-2	NA	CASTSTRNYGYTF	TGTGCCAGCACCTCGACTCGGAACTATGGCTACACCTTC
NA	14	TRBV5-1	TRBJ2-7	NA	CASSLVGEASEQYF	TGCGCCAGCAGCTTGGTAGGGGAAGCGAGCGAGCAGTACTTC
NA	16	TRBV11-2	TRBJ1-2	NA	CASSLDRAGAGYGYTF	TGTGCCAGCAGCTTAGATCGGGCAGGGGCAGGGTATGGCTACACCTTC
TRBD2	14	TRBV7-6	TRBJ2-7	NA	CASSHPSGGYEQYF	TGTGCCAGCAGCCACCCCTCGGGGGGCTACGAGCAGTACTTC
TRBD2	16	TRBV9	TRBJ2-1	NA	CASSVAVAGGPNEQFF	TGTGCCAGCAGCGTAGCTGTGGCGGGGGGGCCCAATGAGCAGTTCTTC
TRBD2	17	TRBV28	TRBJ2-1	NA	CASSLWVAGGLRNEQFF	TGTGCCAGCAGTTTATGGGTAGCGGGAGGGCTTCGCAATGAGCAGTTCTTC
NA	15	TRBV28	TRBJ2-1	NA	CASSLAGDIYNEQFF	TGTGCCAGCAGTTTGGCAGGGGATATTTACAATGAGCAGTTCTTC
TRBD2	16	TRBV28	TRBJ2-1	NA	CASRGGLAVFYNEQFF	TGTGCCAGCAGAGGGGGACTAGCGGTATTCTACAATGAGCAGTTCTTC
NA	14	TRBV29-1	TRBJ2-1	NA	CSVAPTGSYNEQFF	TGCAGCGTTGCCCCGACAGGCTCCTACAATGAGCAGTTCTTC
TRBD1	12	TRBV29-1	TRBJ1-2	few	CSARTGDGGYTF	TGCAGCGCCAGGACAGGGGATGGTGGCTACACCTTC
NA	14	TRBV5-1	TRBJ2-4	NA	CASSLGQPENIQYF	TGCGCCAGCAGCTTGGGACAGCCTGAAAACATTCAGTACTTC
NA	16	TRBV5-5	TRBJ1-1	NA	CASSLVPRGQSTEAFF	TGTGCCAGCAGCTTGGTCCCCAGGGGTCAGAGCACTGAAGCTTTCTTT
TRBD1	13	TRBV28	TRBJ1-2	NA	CASRRTGRDGYTF	TGTGCCAGCAGACGGACAGGGAGAGATGGCTACACCTTC
TRBD1	15	TRBV7-2	TRBJ2-3	NA	CASSSPGQGRHTQYF	TGTGCCAGCAGCTCCCCGGGACAGGGAAGGCATACGCAGTATTTT
TRBD1	13	TRBV30	TRBJ2-3	NA	CASGDRGRDTQYF	TGTGCCTCGGGGGACAGGGGGAGGGATACGCAGTATTTT
NA	12	TRBV5-6	TRBJ2-7	NA	CASSLAMEEGYF	TGTGCCAGCAGCTTGGCAATGGAGGAGGGGTACTTC
TRBD1	20	TRBV2	TRBJ1-2	once	CASSAPREPDRGNVNYGYTF	TGTGCCAGCAGTGCGCCCCGAGAACCGGACAGGGGGAATGTTAACTATGGCTACACCTTC
NA	15	TRBV2	TRBJ2-7	NA	CASSELKRQAYEQYF	TGTGCCAGCAGTGAACTCAAGAGACAGGCCTACGAGCAGTACTTC
NA	13	TRBV28	TRBJ1-2	NA	CASSQTGSYGYTF	TGTGCCAGCAGTCAGACAGGCAGCTATGGCTACACCTTC